This entry features one T cell receptor beta chain sequence. The sample holds one count of this clone. It lacks a known antigen. Base qualities are not provided; no much larger clone lies one nucleotide away. This record comes from a study of technical replicates of blood from several donors (TCRdb year 2017). Receptors were amplified or captured by the immunoSEQ multiplex PCR assay. This is the immuneACCESS table as TCRdb keeps it, with only in-frame sequences that have V and J called. A part of the clones is gone; compared with another copy, unresolved V genes explain less than half, and the rest is unexplained. The sample records roughly 15,000 clones, 82% of which are singletons. Clones ranked in the top ten supply around 10% of the sample. This clonotype was obtained from a human donor in good health. Some clones in this sample may be carry-over from other donors' samples. Sample: PBMCs.

The DNA sequence is TGTGCCAGTAGTGCCGGGAAGTCCTACGAGCAGTACTTC. It encodes CASSAGKSYEQYF. The rearrangement joined TRBV19 to TRBJ2-7; the D region possibly corresponds to TRBD2 (5 bases align). In the germline V gene (reference sequence), CDR1 corresponds to LNHDA and CDR2 to SQIVND. From its cysteine to its phenylalanine, the CDR3 spans 13 amino acids. The sequence is cut down to CDR3 DNA, 39 bases in frame from base 1. V is reduced by 5 bases and J by 1 base, leaving a spacing of 9 bases between them.